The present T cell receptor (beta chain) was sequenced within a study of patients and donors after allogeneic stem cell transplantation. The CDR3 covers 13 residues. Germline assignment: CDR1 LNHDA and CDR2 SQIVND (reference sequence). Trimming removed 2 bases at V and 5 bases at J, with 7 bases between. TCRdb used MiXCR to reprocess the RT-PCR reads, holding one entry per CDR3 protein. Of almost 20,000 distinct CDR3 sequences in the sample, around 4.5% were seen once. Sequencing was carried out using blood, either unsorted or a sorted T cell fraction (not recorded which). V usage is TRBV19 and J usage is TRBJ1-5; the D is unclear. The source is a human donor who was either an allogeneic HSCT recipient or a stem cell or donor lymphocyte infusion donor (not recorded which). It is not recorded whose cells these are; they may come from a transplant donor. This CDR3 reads CASSILWDQPQHF. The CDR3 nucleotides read TGTGCCAGTAGTATACTGTGGGATCAGCCCCAGCATTTT.